Sequencing of this TCR beta chain was carried out in a study of sequential checkpoint blockade in melanoma. The protocol was immunoSEQ multiplex PCR, while the TCRdb copy is restricted to in-frame clones and leaves out a portion. In the table there are roughly 13,000 clones, under 65% of which are singletons. The V gene's germline CDR1 is SEHNR and CDR2 FQNEAQ (reference sequence). Trimming removed 3 bases from V and 10 bases from J, with 24 bases in between. The CDR3 covers 16 residues. Treatment here: randomized to nivolumab then ipilimumab (arm A) or the reverse (arm B). Sorted cells were live CD3+CD8+, lacking CD19 and CD56, from PBMCs.

This receptor was obtained from a human donor with melanoma. V and J are TRBV7-9 and TRBJ1-1; possibly TRBD1 for D (6 bases). The sample consisted of CD8+ T cells sorted from blood (inferred from file names), taken from a patient given nivolumab and ipilimumab in sequence. DNA of the CDR3: TGTGCCAGCAGCTTGTGGTCTCAGGGGACTACTCAGGGAGCTTTCTTT. It translates to CASSLWSQGTTQGAFF.